This entry lists 20 T cell receptor beta chains sequenced from one sample in a study of Graves' ophthalmopathy and Graves' hyperthyroidism. RNA transcripts provided the template for amplifying TCR beta CDR3 regions. Following a first-round RT-PCR that used HTBI primers, a second-round multiplex PCR was carried out. TCRdb reanalysed the multiplex PCR reads using MiXCR and keeps one entry per CDR3 protein. This sample has almost 750,000 distinct CDR3 sequences; around 40% occur once, and the top ten carry less than 55%. Sample: peripheral blood. These receptors were obtained from an adult man with Graves' ophthalmopathy.

To note about this clonotype: One end of the junction fails to match germline, which may point to a read error. V usage is TRBV10-3 and J usage is TRBJ1-2; maybe TRBD1 (6 bases). The germline gives CDR1 ENHRY, CDR2 SYGVKD. The CDR3 consists of 13 residues. The CDR3 spells CASSHRDTYGYTF. The CDR3 DNA is TGTGCCAGCAGTCATCGGGACACCTATGGCTACACCTTC.

There are many counts of this clonotype. The J gene is TRBJ2-5, the V gene TRBV7-9; TRBD1 might be the D (6 bases). Trimming removed 9 bases at V and 4 bases at J, with 15 bases between. Germline-derived CDR1 and CDR2 are SEHNR and FQNEAQ (reference sequence). The CDR3 sequence is 13 residues long. CDR3 in DNA: TGTGCCAGTAGCCAACAGGGTGGAGAGACCCAGTACTTC. Translated, it gives CASSQQGGETQYF.

This clonotype was observed at least ten times. V is TRBV19 and J is TRBJ1-2; 9 bases match TRBD1. With V trimmed by 7 bases and J by 9 bases, 12 bases remained unmatched. CDR3 size: 14 residues. Germline lookup yields CDR1 LNHDA and CDR2 SQIVND (reference sequence). CDR3 coding DNA: TGTGCCAGTAATCCCAGGACAGGGGAGGAGAGCTACACCTTC. It yields the protein CASNPRTGEESYTF. Using reference TRBV19 and TRBJ1-2 for the parts outside the CDR3, the full variable domain is DGGITQSPKYLFRKEGQNVTLSCEQNLNHDAMYWYRQDPGQGLRLIYYSQIVNDFQKGDIAEGYSVSREKKESFPLTVTSAQKNPTAFYLCASNPRTGEESYTFGSGTRLTVV.

This clonotype was recorded many times. The rearrangement uses TRBV7-2 and TRBJ2-7, with a tentative D call TRBD2 (5 bases). The V end was cut by 8 bases, the J end by 7 bases, with 15 bases between. The CDR3 covers 12 residues. Germline V lookup: CDR1 SGHTA, CDR2 FQGNSA. The CDR3 loop reads CASSSAGREQYF. The CDR3 nucleotides read TGTGCCAGCTCCTCCGCGGGTCGGGAGCAGTACTTC.

The table lists this clonotype with a few counts. This chain links TRBV19 with TRBJ1-4; TRBD1 agrees at 8 bases. The V and J ends lost 7 bases and 7 bases, in that order; junction bases with no gene match: 8. CDR1 and CDR2 (germline): LNHDA, SQIVND (reference sequence). The CDR3 runs 14 residues. The DNA of the CDR3 is TGTGCCAGTACAGGGGGCGCCGTTATTGAAAAACTGTTTTTT. It yields the protein CASTGGAVIEKLFF.

This clonotype was detected a few times. V gene TRBV20-1 combines with J gene TRBJ2-5; maybe TRBD2 (5 bases). The V and J ends lost 6 bases and 4 bases respectively, with 12 bases between them. This CDR3 spans 12 amino acids. Germline values: CDR1 DFQATT, CDR2 SNEGSKA (reference sequence). The CDR3 loop is CSATGEPETQYF. For the CDR3, the DNA is TGCAGTGCGACTGGGGAGCCAGAGACCCAGTACTTC.

The table lists this clonotype with many counts. The chain employs TRBV29-1 and TRBJ2-2; maybe TRBD2 (6 bases). This CDR3 is 13 amino acids long. Trimming left V 7 bases short and J 5 bases short, with 14 bases between. CDR1 is SQVTM and CDR2 is ANQGSEA in the germline V gene. The CDR3, as DNA: TGCAGCGCCGACGTTGGAGGGACCGGGGAGCTGTTTTTT. Encoded protein: CSADVGGTGELFF.

This clonotype was seen more than once but under ten times. The rearrangement uses TRBV12-3 or TRBV12-4 and TRBJ2-7; possible D gene TRBD1, 6 bases. CDR3 length equals 15 residues. V was pared by 6 bases and J by 3 bases, with 18 bases between. In nucleotides, the CDR3 is TGTGCCAGCAGCCCCGGACAGAGGAATAACTACGAGCAGTACTTC. Translated, it gives CASSPGQRNNYEQYF.

Worth noting for this clonotype: The CDR3 end shows no conserved phenylalanine or tryptophan, and so a read error is likely. V is TRBV20-1 and J is TRBJ2-5, with 8 bases lining up with TRBD2. The V and J ends lost 4 bases and 5 bases, in that order; junction bases with no gene match: 15. Germline V gene data show CDR1 as DFQATT and CDR2 as SNEGSKA (reference sequence). CDR3 length: 16 amino acids. This chain's CDR3 is CSANFGRGGRWETQYC. The CDR3, as DNA: TGCAGTGCTAACTTCGGACGGGGGGGCCGTTGGGAGACCCAGTACTGC.

This clonotype was seen a few times. The chain combines TRBV14 with TRBJ2-7; 10 bases fit TRBD2. The germline V gene encodes CDR1 SGHDN and CDR2 FVKESK. With 5 bases clipped from V and 5 bases from J, the junction kept 6 bases outside the gene matches. The length of the CDR3 is 14 residues. The DNA of the CDR3 is TGTGCCAGCAGCGCAAGCGGGAGGGGCCACGAGCAGTACTTC. Protein product: CASSASGRGHEQYF. The whole variable domain, filled in from reference TRBV14 and TRBJ2-7, reads EAGVTQFPSHSVIEKGQTVTLRCDPISGHDNLYWYRRVMGKEIKFLLHFVKESKQDESGMPNNRFLAERTGGTYSTLKVQPAELEDSGVYFCASSASGRGHEQYFGPGTRLTVT.

The chain carries TRBV2 and TRBJ2-7, with 13 bases that match TRBD2. CDR3 length: 14 residues. Trimming removed 11 bases from V and 3 bases from J; junction bases left unmatched: 7. CDR1 is SNHLY and CDR2 is FYNNEI in the germline V gene. DNA of the CDR3: TGTGCCTGGAGTGGACTAGCGGGAGTCTACGAGCAGTACTTC. Protein sequence: CAWSGLAGVYEQYF. Combining the CDR3 with reference TRBV2 and TRBJ2-7 gives the whole variable domain EPEVTQTPSHQVTQMGQEVILRCVPISNHLYFYWYRQILGQKVEFLVSFYNNEISEKSEIFDDQFSVERPDGSNFTLKIRSTKLEDSAMYFCAWSGLAGVYEQYFGPGTRLTVT.

This clonotype was picked up a small number of times. This chain links TRBV19 with TRBJ1-2; 7 positions match TRBD1. Germline-derived CDR1 and CDR2 are LNHDA and SQIVND (reference sequence). V lost 3 bases and J lost 0; bases outside the gene matches: 4. CDR3 length equals 15 residues. CDR3 nucleotides: TGTGCCAGTAGTATTGCAGGGGGAGCTAACTATGGCTACACCTTC. Translating it yields CASSIAGGANYGYTF. Drawing the rest from reference TRBV19 and TRBJ1-2, the complete variable domain is DGGITQSPKYLFRKEGQNVTLSCEQNLNHDAMYWYRQDPGQGLRLIYYSQIVNDFQKGDIAEGYSVSREKKESFPLTVTSAQKNPTAFYLCASSIAGGANYGYTFGSGTRLTVV.

This chain uses TRBV29-1 with TRBJ1-1; D is perhaps TRBD1 (6 bases). Looked up from germline, CDR1 is SQVTM and CDR2 is ANQGSEA. Trimming pared 8 bases from V and 3 bases from J, leaving 16 bases between. The CDR3 runs 13 residues. Here the CDR3 reads CSLLIGGDTEAFF. CDR3 coding DNA: TGCAGCTTACTGATAGGGGGGGACACTGAAGCTTTCTTT.

This chain connects TRBV12-5 to TRBJ2-5; D gene uncertain. The CDR3 sequence is 11 residues long. V was shortened by 7 bases and J by 1 base, with 4 bases between the two germline ends. Germline V gene data show CDR1 as LGHNT and CDR2 as FRNRAP. The CDR3 DNA is TGTGCTAGTGCGGTCCAAGAGACCCAGTACTTC. Protein: CASAVQETQYF.

This clonotype has a handful of counts. The chain employs TRBV20-1 and TRBJ1-5, with D tentatively TRBD1 (6 bases). Germline CDR1 reads DFQATT; CDR2 reads SNEGSKA (reference sequence). Trimming cost V 7 bases and J 1 base, with 17 bases left between them. The CDR3 contains 15 residues. The DNA of the CDR3 is TGCAGTGTTCCTAAGGGACACTCGAGCAATCAGCCCCAGCATTTT. Amino acid sequence: CSVPKGHSSNQPQHF.

This clonotype was counted between two and nine times. The V gene is TRBV5-1, the J gene TRBJ2-7, with a possible D match to TRBD1 (5 bases). There are 14 residues in the CDR3. The germline CDR1 and CDR2 sequences are SGHRS and YFSETQ. V shed 4 bases and J shed 2 bases, with 13 bases lying between them. CDR3 region: CASSPSTVTYEQYF. CDR3 in DNA: TGCGCCAGCAGCCCCTCGACAGTCACCTACGAGCAGTACTTC.

The CDR3 DNA is TGTGCCAGCCGAACCACAGGTCCCAGTAGCAATCAGCCCCAGCATTTT. It encodes CASRTTGPSSNQPQHF. V is TRBV6-5 and J is TRBJ1-5; D possibly corresponds to TRBD1 (5 bases). Trimming took 8 bases from V and 0 from J, leaving 17 bases between them. CDR1 MNHEY and CDR2 SVGAGI come from the germline V gene. This CDR3 region has 16 residues.

This clonotype has ten or more counts. The rearrangement links TRBV2 to TRBJ1-1; 7 bases agree with TRBD1. The length of the CDR3 is 14 residues. After removal of 4 bases from V and 5 bases from J, the junction contained 7 bases not matched to a gene. Germline values: CDR1 SNHLY, CDR2 FYNNEI. The CDR3 spells CASSARQGWTEAFF. The CDR3 DNA is TGTGCCAGCAGTGCGAGACAGGGTTGGACTGAAGCTTTCTTT.

A single count supports this clonotype. The chain recombines TRBV20-1 with TRBJ2-5; 7 bases agree with TRBD2. The CDR3 consists of 14 residues. After removal of 3 bases from V and 4 bases from J, the junction contained 8 bases not matched to a gene. The V gene's germline CDR1 is DFQATT and CDR2 SNEGSKA (reference sequence). The CDR3 DNA is TGCAGTGCTAGTTCCCCTCGGGAGGTAGAGACCCAGTACTTC. As protein: CSASSPREVETQYF.

This sequence joins TRBV25-1 and TRBJ2-2; no definite D call. The CDR3 consists of 13 residues. V dropped 6 bases and J dropped 6 bases, with 11 bases sitting between them. Germline V gene sequence: CDR1 MGHDK, CDR2 SYGVNS. CDR3 region: CASRQDFAGELFF. The CDR3 DNA follows: TGTGCCAGCAGGCAGGATTTTGCCGGGGAGCTGTTTTTT.